The sequence of this T cell receptor (beta chain) was determined in a study of blood T cells in healthy people across ages. The use of a sample-barcoded 5' primer and a J-beta primer mix characterized a second PCR of roughly 7 to 11 cycles. Sequencing recovered at least 2.5 million CDR3-containing paired-end reads from each sample. TCRdb reprocessed the 5' RACE reads with MiXCR, giving one entry per CDR3 protein. The top ten hold around an eighth of the sample, which has 650,000 to 700,000 distinct CDR3 sequences, approximately 52% seen once. To note about this clonotype: Its antigen is unidentified.

Notes on the study in general: Long-lived and aged donors differed, with more naive CD4+ cells and higher diversity in the long-lived.

This CDR3 contains 16 residues. The germline V and J ends were trimmed by 0 bases and 5 bases, with 15 bases remaining between them. The germline V gene has CDR1 SGHRS and CDR2 YFSETQ. The clonotype comes from a woman of 80 years or more in good health. The specimen was blood. The genes are TRBV5-1 and TRBJ2-1; TRBD1 is a possible D gene (6 bases). The CDR3 DNA is TGCGCCAGCAGCTTGGTGGGGACATCCCCTAACAATGAGCAGTTCTTC. Translation gives CASSLVGTSPNNEQFF.